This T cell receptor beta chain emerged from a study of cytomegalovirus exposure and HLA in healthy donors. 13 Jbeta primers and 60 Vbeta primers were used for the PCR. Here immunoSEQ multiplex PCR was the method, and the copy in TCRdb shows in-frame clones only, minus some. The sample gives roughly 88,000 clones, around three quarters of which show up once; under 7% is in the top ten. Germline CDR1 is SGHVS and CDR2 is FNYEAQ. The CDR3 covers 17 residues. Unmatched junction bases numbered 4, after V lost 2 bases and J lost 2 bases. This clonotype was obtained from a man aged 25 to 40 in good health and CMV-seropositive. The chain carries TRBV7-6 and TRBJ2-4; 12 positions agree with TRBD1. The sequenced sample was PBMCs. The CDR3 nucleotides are TGTGCCAGCAGCTTACCCGGGACAGGGGGCCCCAAAAACATTCAGTACTTC. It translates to CASSLPGTGGPKNIQYF.